These 17 T cell receptor beta chains share one sample of origin, sequenced in a study of graft-versus-host responses after intestinal transplantation. Sequencing was performed with immunoSEQ multiplex PCR; in TCRdb, only in-frame clones are kept and a portion is missing. Of about 90,000 clones in the sample, roughly 80% were seen once. What these receptors recognize is not known. The material sequenced was unstimulated CD4+ T cells sorted from spleen or lymph node cells, taken before intestinal transplant. Every receptor here comes from a human donor who received an intestinal transplant.

The V and J genes are TRBV7-9 and TRBJ2-7, with D perhaps matching TRBD2 (6 bases). Germline V CDR1 and CDR2: SEHNR, FQNEAQ (reference sequence). This CDR3 comprises 13 residues. The V gene lost 5 bases and the J gene lost 2 bases, with 10 bases spanning the gap. CDR3 loop: CASSPGDPYEQYF. Written as DNA, the CDR3 is TGTGCCAGCAGCCCGGGGGACCCCTACGAGCAGTACTTC.

The chain employs TRBV6-1 and TRBJ2-5; the D is unclear. CDR1 MNHNS and CDR2 SASEGT come from the germline V gene. The CDR3 sequence is 15 residues long. The V end was cut by 0 bases, the J end by 4 bases, with 12 bases between. CDR3 DNA sequence: TGTGCCAGCAGTGAAGCTGGGTCCCGGAGAGAGACCCAGTACTTC. Amino acid sequence: CASSEAGSRRETQYF.

This clone was observed once. This chain links TRBV14 with TRBJ1-1, with D hard to call. V was trimmed by 2 bases and J by 2 bases, leaving 9 bases between them. The CDR3 is 14 amino acids. CDR1 SGHDN and CDR2 FVKESK come from the germline V gene. Here the CDR3 DNA reads TGTGCCAGCAGCCAAATCAACAGAAACACTGAAGCTTTCTTT. Protein: CASSQINRNTEAFF.

Notes on this clone: Different DNA sequences within this sample yield the same CDR3. The CDR3 loop reads CSASRAYEQYF. The DNA for the CDR3 is TGCAGTGCCAGCCGGGCCTACGAGCAGTACTTC. The chain uses TRBV20-1 and TRBJ2-7, with no clear D. CDR1 and CDR2 (germline): DFQATT, SNEGSKA (reference sequence). The V end lost 6 bases, the J end lost 2 bases, and 8 bases lay between the germline ends. The CDR3 has 11 residues.

The V gene is TRBV30, the J gene TRBJ1-1; 9 positions match TRBD1. J gave up 4 bases and V 7 bases, and 4 bases lay outside the gene matches. The germline CDR1 and CDR2 sequences are GTSNPN and SVGIG (reference sequence). CDR3 size: 12 residues. The CDR3 DNA reads as TGTGCCTTGCACAGGGGGCTCACTGAAGCTTTCTTT. Protein product: CALHRGLTEAFF.

V gene TRBV21-1 combines with J gene TRBJ2-4; the table's D call of TRBD2 was not tested on the DNA. TRBV21-1 is designated a pseudogene. The CDR3 has 18 residues. CDR3 nucleotides: TGTGCCAGCAGCATGCGACTAGCGGGGGTCCTAAGCAAAAACATTCAGTACTTC. It yields the protein CASSMRLAGVLSKNIQYF.

V usage is TRBV4-2 and J usage is TRBJ2-3; 10 nucleotides align to TRBD2. This CDR3 comprises 14 residues. The ends lost 4 bases at V and 5 bases at J; junction bases unmatched: 3. CDR1 LGHNA and CDR2 YNFKEQ come from the germline V gene. CDR3 in DNA: TGTGCCAGCAGCCTCCTAGCGGGAGAAGATACGCAGTATTTT. This codes for CASSLLAGEDTQYF.

This chain uses TRBV2 with TRBJ2-5, with TRBD1 matching 9 bases. V trimming: 9 bases; J trimming: 5 bases; junction bases outside the gene matches: 13. The CDR3 is 15 amino acids. Germline V CDR1 and CDR2: SNHLY, FYNNEI. The DNA of the CDR3 is TGTGCCAGTAGACAAGGGACAGGGAAGTACGAGACCCAGTACTTC. It is translated as CASRQGTGKYETQYF.

The J gene is TRBJ2-7, the V gene TRBV5-1; tentatively, D is TRBD2 (5 bases). In germline, CDR1 is SGHRS, CDR2 YFSETQ. With 5 bases removed from V and 2 bases from J, the gap between germline ends came to 11 bases. The CDR3 has 13 amino acids. As DNA, the CDR3 is TGCGCCAGCAGGCCGTTCGGGACCTACGAGCAGTACTTC. Its translation: CASRPFGTYEQYF.

The chain recombines TRBV29-1 with TRBJ2-1, with D perhaps TRBD2 (5 bases). Trimming took off 0 bases at V and 0 bases at J, with 33 bases between the two ends. This CDR3 contains 23 residues. Germline V CDR1 and CDR2: SQVTM, ANQGSEA. The CDR3 sequence: CSVEDIIGLPKTLDSSSYNEQFF. In DNA, the CDR3 is TGCAGCGTTGAAGATATAATCGGATTGCCGAAAACCTTGGACTCGAGCTCCTACAATGAGCAGTTCTTC.

The rearrangement joins TRBV5-4 to TRBJ1-2; 8 bases agree with TRBD1. This CDR3 comprises 15 residues. Germline lookup yields CDR1 SGHNT and CDR2 YYREEE (reference sequence). After removal of 0 bases from V and 4 bases from J, the junction contained 5 bases not matched to a gene. The DNA of the CDR3 is TGTGCCAGCAGCTTGGGGACAGGGTTTATCTATGGCTACACCTTC. Amino acids: CASSLGTGFIYGYTF.

With respect to this clone: An end of the junction differs from the germline gene, which may be a read error. Other nucleotide sequences in the sample specify the same CDR3. The J gene is TRBJ2-7, the V gene TRBV5-1, with a tentative D call TRBD2 (6 bases). This CDR3 contains 13 residues. The V gene's germline CDR1 is SGHRS and CDR2 YFSETQ. In DNA, the CDR3 is TGTGCCAGCAGCTTGGAGGGAGGCTACGAGCAGTACTTC. Protein sequence: CASSLEGGYEQYF.

The chain carries TRBV5-1 and TRBJ2-3; D is unclear. Per the germline V gene, CDR1 is SGHRS and CDR2 is YFSETQ. Trimming left V 4 bases short and J 4 bases short, with 10 bases between. The CDR3 spans 13 residues. This CDR3 is CASSAAVADTQYF. The CDR3 DNA reads as TGCGCCAGCAGCGCCGCTGTAGCAGATACGCAGTATTTT. Full variable domain (rest looked up from reference TRBV5-1 and TRBJ2-3): KAGVTQTPRYLIKTRGQQVTLSCSPISGHRSVSWYQQTPGQGLQFLFEYFSETQRNKGNFPGRFSGRQFSNSRSEMNVSTLELGDSALYLCASSAAVADTQYFGPGTRLTVL.

The chain combines TRBV27 with TRBJ1-1, with D possibly TRBD1 on 6 matching bases. The V and J ends lost 3 bases and 4 bases respectively, with 9 bases between them. This CDR3 comprises 13 residues. CDR1 and CDR2 (germline): MNHEY, SMNVEV (reference sequence). The CDR3 DNA follows: TGTGCCAGCAGTTTTACAGGGACCACTGAAGCTTTCTTT. Translation: CASSFTGTTEAFF.

The V and J genes are TRBV29-1 and TRBJ2-1; 11 bases agree with TRBD2. Losses at the gene ends were 6 bases for V and 6 bases for J; bases not matched to a gene: 10. This CDR3 contains 15 residues. The germline V gene encodes CDR1 SQVTM and CDR2 ANQGSEA. The CDR3 sequence: CSVRGGTSGSNEQFF. The CDR3 bases are TGCAGCGTCCGGGGGGGGACTAGCGGCAGCAATGAGCAGTTCTTC.

The chain combines TRBV7-3 with TRBJ2-1, with D maybe TRBD2 (6 bases). V was cut by 5 bases and J by 10 bases, with 21 bases left in between. Germline CDR1 reads SGHTA; CDR2 reads FQGTGA. CDR3 length: 15 residues. The CDR3 DNA reads as TGTGCCAGCAGCCAAACGAAGGGAGGCCCTGGCGAGCAGTTCTTC. Translating it yields CASSQTKGGPGEQFF.

The chain is built from TRBV2 and TRBJ1-1, with TRBD1 as a possible D gene (5 bases). The CDR3 loop spans 13 amino acids. Trimming left V 7 bases short and J 2 bases short, with 11 bases between. The germline CDR1 and CDR2 sequences are SNHLY and FYNNEI. CDR3 DNA: TGTGCCAGCACGACAGACTTTAACACTGAAGCTTTCTTT. This codes for CASTTDFNTEAFF.